This T cell receptor (beta chain) was recorded in a study of Ad26.COV2.S vaccination and SARS-CoV-2 variants. V was cut by 4 bases and J by 0 bases, with 14 bases left in between. This CDR3 comprises 16 residues. In germline, CDR1 is SGHRS, CDR2 YFSETQ. Produced via immunoSEQ multiplex PCR; TCRdb's table is partial and in-frame only. The repertoire includes around 270,000 clones, 70% to 90% of them detected once, and less than 3.5% sits in the top ten. Treatment: some 20 received Ad26.COV2.S at low or high dose, single or two shots; about 5 received placebo; per-sample allocation not given. Repertoires come from day 63 after the first vaccine or placebo injection.

This receptor was identified in a person aged 18-60 years who received the Ad26.COV2.S COVID-19 vaccine or a placebo. This chain uses TRBV5-1 with TRBJ1-3; D is perhaps TRBD1 (6 bases). The sample was peripheral blood, taken in a trial of Ad26.COV2.S vaccine versus placebo. Written as DNA, the CDR3 is TGCGCCAGCAGCCCGGAGAGGGGGGACTCTGGAAACACCATATATTTT. Its translation is CASSPERGDSGNTIYF.